A selection of T cell receptor beta chains follows, all from one sample in a study of cytomegalovirus exposure and HLA in healthy donors. Repertoires were generated with immunoSEQ multiplex PCR, while TCRdb's copy carries only in-frame clones and drops some. Here the sample spans approximately 100,000 clones, roughly 70% being singletons. The specimen was PBMCs. All receptors derive from a male donor in good health and CMV-seronegative. CDR3s include the opening cysteine and the closing phenylalanine or tryptophan. D genes are given only for firm matches. Not all rows give a size; the values are once, few, many and, for expanded clones, a class.

D gene	clone size	J gene	V gene	CDR3 DNA	CDR3 protein
-	-	TRBJ1-5	TRBV28	TGTGCCAGCAGTGGTCGGGGTAGCGGTCAGCCCCAGCATTTT	CASSGRGSGQPQHF
TRBD2	-	TRBJ2-3	TRBV5-1	TGCGCCAGCAGCTCCCTAGCGGGAGGTACAGATACGCAGTATTTT	CASSSLAGGTDTQYF
-	-	TRBJ1-2	TRBV27	TGTGCCAGCAGTTTAGGGCAGGGCTATGGCTACACCTTC	CASSLGQGYGYTF
TRBD1	once	TRBJ2-7	TRBV5-4	TGTGCCAGCAGCTTGGAGTTTACCAGGGGGATCGGCTCCTACGAGCAGTACTTC	CASSLEFTRGIGSYEQYF
TRBD2	-	TRBJ2-1	TRBV13	TGTGCCAGCAGCTTATATACCCGGACTAGCGGGAGGGCCACTCTCTACAATGAGCAGTTCTTC	CASSLYTRTSGRATLYNEQFF
TRBD2	-	TRBJ2-7	TRBV23-1	TGCGCCAGCAGTCAACCGAACAGATCGGGACTATACTACGAGCAGTACTTC	CASSQPNRSGLYYEQYF
TRBD2	-	TRBJ2-3	TRBV4-1	TGCGCCAGCAGACAAAGACTAGCGGGGGGTTACACAGATACGCAGTATTTT	CASRQRLAGGYTDTQYF
TRBD2	-	TRBJ2-7	TRBV19	TGTGCCAGTAGTCCGGGACTAACGGCCTACGAGCAGTACTTC	CASSPGLTAYEQYF
TRBD1	-	TRBJ1-1	TRBV15	TGTGCCACCAGCAGAGATGGGGACAGGGGGGGGAACACTGAAGCTTTCTTT	CATSRDGDRGGNTEAFF
-	once	TRBJ2-7	TRBV11-2	TGTGCCAGCAGCTTTTCCCCTACCTACGAGCAGTACTTC	CASSFSPTYEQYF
-	-	TRBJ2-7	TRBV4-2	TGTGCCAGCAGCCACGGACTTGCGGGACTCAACTACGAGCAGTACTTC	CASSHGLAGLNYEQYF
-	-	TRBJ2-5	TRBV7-9	TGTGCCAGCAGCTTCGCCAGGTACCAAGAGACCCAGTACTTC	CASSFARYQETQYF
TRBD1	-	TRBJ1-2	TRBV6-6	TGTGCCAGCAGTGGACCGGACAGGGTTTTGCAAGGCTACACCTTC	CASSGPDRVLQGYTF
-	-	TRBJ1-2	TRBV5-6	TGTGCCAGCAGCTTCCCCGGGTGGAATGGCTACACCTTC	CASSFPGWNGYTF
-	-	TRBJ2-7	TRBV18	TGTGCCAGCTCACCAAGAAGAGGGCCTCCGTACGAGCAGTACTTC	CASSPRRGPPYEQYF
TRBD1	-	TRBJ2-7	TRBV27	TGTGCCAGCAGTTTCGCGGGGCTCGGTCGGGACAGGGCTACGGAGCAGTACTTC	CASSFAGLGRDRATEQYF
-	-	TRBJ2-1	TRBV25-1	TGTGCCAGCAGTGACCTAGATTCGCCACACAATGAGCAGTTCTTC	CASSDLDSPHNEQFF
-	-	TRBJ1-1	TRBV10-2	TGCGCCAGCAGTGAGCGGGGCAGGGAGGAGACCACTGAAGCTTTCTTT	CASSERGREETTEAFF
-	-	TRBJ2-1	TRBV5-6	TGTGCCAGCAGCTTGGTCTTTCGGGAGTATGAGCAGTTCTTC	CASSLVFREYEQFF
-	-	TRBJ1-2	TRBV19	TGTGCCAGTAGTATCGGGGGGCAGTATGGCTACACCTTC	CASSIGGQYGYTF
-	once	TRBJ2-7	TRBV11-3	TGTGCCAGCAGCTTTGGAGCGGCCATACACCACGAGCAGTACTTC	CASSFGAAIHHEQYF
-	once	TRBJ1-3	TRBV19	TGTGCCAGTAGCCTTACGGCAGGAACCTCTGGAAACACCATATATTTT	CASSLTAGTSGNTIYF
-	-	TRBJ2-7	TRBV10-2	TGCGCCAGCAGTGAGTACTCAGGGCCCAACTCCTACGAGCAGTACTTC	CASSEYSGPNSYEQYF
TRBD1	-	TRBJ1-2	TRBV19	TGTGCCAGTAGTAGGGGACAGACTATTCGGGACTATGGCTACACCTTC	CASSRGQTIRDYGYTF
TRBD1	-	TRBJ2-1	TRBV11-3	TGTGCCAGCAGCGTGAACAGGGGGCGCGAGCAGTTCTTC	CASSVNRGREQFF
TRBD2	-	TRBJ2-3	TRBV5-6	TGTGCCAGCGGGAGGGGCCGAGGATGGGATACGCAGTATTTT	CASGRGRGWDTQYF
TRBD1	-	TRBJ1-1	TRBV5-5	TGTGCCAGCAGCTTTGGGACAGGGGGGATGAACACTGAAGCTTTCTTT	CASSFGTGGMNTEAFF
TRBD2	-	TRBJ2-7	TRBV7-2	TGTGCCAGCAGCCAGGGACTAGCGGGTTCCTACGAGCAGTACTTC	CASSQGLAGSYEQYF
-	-	TRBJ2-7	TRBV12-5	TGTGCTAGTGGTTTGGAGGGGAACGAGCAGTACTTC	CASGLEGNEQYF
-	-	TRBJ1-1	TRBV11-2	TGTGCCAGCAGCTTAGAAGGCAGGGGTGGCACTGAAGCTTTCTTT	CASSLEGRGGTEAFF
TRBD1	few	TRBJ2-3	TRBV15	TGTGCCACCAGCAGAGATATTGCAGGGGGCCCCTCAGATACGCAGTATTTT	CATSRDIAGGPSDTQYF
TRBD2	-	TRBJ2-5	TRBV7-3	TGTGCCAGCAGCTTAGGGACTATGGATCAAGAGACCCAGTACTTC	CASSLGTMDQETQYF